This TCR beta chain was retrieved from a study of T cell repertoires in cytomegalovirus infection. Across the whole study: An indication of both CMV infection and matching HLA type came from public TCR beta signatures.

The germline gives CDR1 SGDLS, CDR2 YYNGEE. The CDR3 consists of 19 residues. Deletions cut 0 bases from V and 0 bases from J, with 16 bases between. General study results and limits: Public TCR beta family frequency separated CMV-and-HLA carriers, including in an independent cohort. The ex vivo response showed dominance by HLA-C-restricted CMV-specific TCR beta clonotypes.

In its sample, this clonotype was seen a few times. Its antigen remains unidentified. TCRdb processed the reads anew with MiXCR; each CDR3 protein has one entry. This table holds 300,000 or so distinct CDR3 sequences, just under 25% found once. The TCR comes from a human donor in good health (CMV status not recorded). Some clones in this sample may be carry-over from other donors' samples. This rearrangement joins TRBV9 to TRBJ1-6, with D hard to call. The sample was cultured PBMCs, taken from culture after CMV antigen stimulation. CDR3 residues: CASSVEGGSGSSYNSPLHF. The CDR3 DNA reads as TGTGCCAGCAGCGTAGAAGGTGGCAGTGGGAGCTCCTATAATTCACCCCTCCACTTT.